This TCR beta chain was documented in a study of shared clonotypes between healthy human individuals. Study results and limitations: The generation probabilities recorded for non-shared clonotypes fell below those of clonotypes shared by all four donors. Limitation of the genetic and exposure-history diversity represented came from the few donors.

Trimming pared 0 bases from V and 5 bases from J, leaving 10 bases between. The CDR3 spans 14 residues. Germline values: CDR1 LNHNV, CDR2 YYDKDF (reference sequence). Of note for this clone: Its antigen is still unknown.

Deep-level settings were used for running the assay. The method was immunoSEQ multiplex PCR; TCRdb's version includes in-frame clones alone and lacks a portion of them. The sample comprises 450,000 to 700,000 clones, about 95% of which are singletons, and around 0.11% rests with the top ten. Terminally differentiated effector memory CD45RA+ cells were left out of the naive CD8 fraction, which was CD45RO-negative and positively selected for CCR7. This TCR was sampled from a woman in her 30s in good health. Source material: naive CD8+ T cells sorted from blood. The V and J genes are TRBV15 and TRBJ1-1, with D tentatively TRBD1 (5 bases). This CDR3 is CATSRDGTPTEAFF. The CDR3 DNA is TGTGCCACCAGCAGAGATGGGACCCCAACTGAAGCTTTCTTT.